This TCR beta chain was profiled in a study of control samples from healthy donors and cancer patients. Clones were read by immunoSEQ multiplex PCR, and TCRdb kept only the in-frame ones, dropping some. The sample records fewer than 65,000 clones, approximately 90% being singletons. V dropped 3 bases and J dropped 5; count of bases not matched to a gene: 10. The CDR3 loop spans 16 amino acids. Germline V lookup: CDR1 LNHDA, CDR2 SQIVND (reference sequence). Sequenced: PBMCs. This TCR derives from a man aged 35 to 55 with colorectal cancer. The chain has TRBV19 and TRBJ1-1, with 9 bases aligning to TRBD1. The CDR3 loop is CASSIGDRAGRTEAFF. DNA for the CDR3: TGTGCCAGTAGTATTGGGGACAGGGCGGGAAGGACTGAAGCTTTCTTT.